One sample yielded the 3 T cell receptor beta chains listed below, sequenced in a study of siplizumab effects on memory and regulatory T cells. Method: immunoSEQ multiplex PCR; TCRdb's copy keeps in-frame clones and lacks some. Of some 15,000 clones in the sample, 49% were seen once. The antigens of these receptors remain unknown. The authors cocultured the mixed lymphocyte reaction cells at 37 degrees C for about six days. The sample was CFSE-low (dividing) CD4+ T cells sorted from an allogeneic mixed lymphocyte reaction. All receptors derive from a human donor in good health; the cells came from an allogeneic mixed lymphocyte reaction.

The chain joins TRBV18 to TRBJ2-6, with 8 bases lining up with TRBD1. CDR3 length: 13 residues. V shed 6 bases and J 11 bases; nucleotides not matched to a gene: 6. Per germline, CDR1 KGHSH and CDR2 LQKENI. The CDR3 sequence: CASSPGGWDVLTF. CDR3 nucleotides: TGTGCCAGCTCCCCAGGGGGCTGGGACGTCCTGACTTTC.

The CDR3 loop is CASTLLGQNQPQHF. The CDR3, as DNA: TGTGCCAGCACCCTATTGGGCCAAAATCAGCCCCAGCATTTT. The J gene is TRBJ1-5, the V gene TRBV2; D uncertain. Germline V gives CDR1 SNHLY, CDR2 FYNNEI. CDR3 length: 14 amino acids. Trimming took off 7 bases at V and 4 bases at J, with 14 bases between the two ends.

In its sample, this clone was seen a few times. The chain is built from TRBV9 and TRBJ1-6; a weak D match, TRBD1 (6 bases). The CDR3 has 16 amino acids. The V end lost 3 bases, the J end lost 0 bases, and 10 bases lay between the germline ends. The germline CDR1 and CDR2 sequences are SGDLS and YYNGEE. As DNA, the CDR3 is TGTGCCAGCAGCGCCAGGGGCGACTCCTATAATTCACCCCTCCACTTT. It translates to CASSARGDSYNSPLHF.